Listed below are T cell receptor beta chains from one sample, sequenced in a study of T cell changes during pregnancy in multiple sclerosis. Profiling relied on immunoSEQ multiplex PCR, and the TCRdb table lists in-frame clones only, not all of them. Of approximately 49,000 clones in the sample, 88% were seen once. Sequencing was performed on CD4+ T cells from peripheral blood mononuclear cells, taken in the second trimester of pregnancy. Every receptor here comes from a female donor with multiple sclerosis, enrolled in a pregnancy study. CDR3s include the opening cysteine and the closing phenylalanine or tryptophan. The D gene is left open where the match is weak. Clone size is stated in some rows and not others, as once, few, many or a class when expanded.

d_call	clone_size	j_call	v_call	cdr3_length	cdr3_aa	cdr3_nt
NA	NA	TRBJ2-7	TRBV5-1	14	CASSLGPSSYEQYF	TGCGCCAGCAGCCTGGGTCCGAGCTCCTACGAGCAGTACTTC
NA	NA	TRBJ1-1	TRBV28	14	CASSSSERGTEAFF	TGTGCCAGCAGTTCCAGCGAACGGGGCACTGAAGCTTTCTTT
TRBD1	NA	TRBJ1-2	TRBV13	15	CASSLERTGHRGYTF	TGTGCCAGCAGCTTAGAGAGGACAGGGCATCGGGGCTACACCTTC
NA	NA	TRBJ2-7	TRBV7-2	18	CASSLDPAGKGRGYEQYF	TGTGCCAGCAGCTTAGACCCGGCTGGCAAGGGAAGGGGATACGAGCAGTACTTC
TRBD2	NA	TRBJ2-3	TRBV10-3	15	CAISLAGGPGDTQYF	TGTGCCATCAGTTTAGCGGGAGGGCCCGGGGATACGCAGTATTTT
NA	NA	TRBJ2-5	TRBV5-6	13	CASSLVQGETQYF	TGTGCCAGCAGCTTGGTACAGGGAGAGACCCAGTACTTC
TRBD1	NA	TRBJ2-7	TRBV7-2	19	CASSPETGGISGGRAEQYF	TGTGCCAGCAGCCCCGAGACAGGGGGCATCTCCGGGGGCCGCGCCGAGCAGTACTTC
NA	NA	TRBJ2-7	TRBV7-6	15	CASSLSQAPSYEQYF	TGTGCCAGCAGCTTAAGCCAGGCTCCTTCCTACGAGCAGTACTTC
NA	NA	TRBJ2-6	TRBV2	16	CASSGQLTSGANVLTF	TGTGCCAGCAGCGGACAGCTTACCTCTGGGGCCAACGTCCTGACTTTC
TRBD1	NA	TRBJ2-3	TRBV28	14	CASSSGQGSDTQYF	TGTGCCAGCAGTTCGGGACAGGGGTCAGATACGCAGTATTTT
NA	NA	TRBJ2-5	TRBV7-6	15	CASSLAGRPGETQYF	TGTGCCAGCAGCTTAGCTGGCCGGCCAGGGGAGACCCAGTACTTC
TRBD1	few	TRBJ2-4	TRBV5-1	14	CASGIGGQGDIQYF	TGCGCCAGCGGGATAGGGGGACAGGGAGACATTCAGTACTTC
NA	few	TRBJ2-1	TRBV13	16	CASSLGGLGSYNEQFF	TGTGCCAGCAGCTTAGGGGGCCTTGGTAGCTACAATGAGCAGTTCTTC
NA	NA	TRBJ2-1	TRBV7-3	13	CASSRGSYNEQFF	TGTGCCAGCAGCCGGGGCTCCTACAATGAGCAGTTCTTC
TRBD2	NA	TRBJ2-1	TRBV5-1	15	CASSLGGDLAGTQFF	TGCGCCAGCAGCTTGGGGGGAGACCTAGCGGGAACGCAGTTCTTC
NA	NA	TRBJ2-2	TRBV5-1	16	CASSLGLAGNTGELFF	TGCGCCAGCAGCTTGGGGCTAGCAGGGAACACCGGGGAGCTGTTTTTT
TRBD2	NA	TRBJ2-1	TRBV2	13	CASASREMNEQFF	TGTGCCAGCGCCTCGCGGGAGATGAATGAGCAGTTCTTC
TRBD1	few	TRBJ1-5	TRBV6-6	15	CASSATGTSNQPQHF	TGTGCCAGCAGCGCGACAGGGACCAGCAATCAGCCCCAGCATTTT
NA	NA	TRBJ2-7	TRBV7-9	16	CASSPLGGALNYEQYF	TGTGCCAGCAGCCCCCTAGGGGGGGCCTTGAACTACGAGCAGTACTTC